The source of this T cell receptor beta chain is a study of shared clonotypes between healthy human individuals. Study details: Each donor's CD4 naive and CD4 memory cells filled three plates apiece, CD8 naive two, and CD8 memory one. Study conclusions and caveats: Incomplete sequencing of sorted subsets was indicated by rarefaction despite large depth. Among non-shared clonotypes, generation probabilities were lower than among those shared by all four donors.

CDR3 length: 13 amino acids. CDR1 and CDR2 from the germline V gene are LNHDA and SQIVND (reference sequence). V gave up 7 bases and J gave up 6 bases, with 13 bases separating them. The investigators split CD4+ cells into a CD45RA+ naive subset and a CD45RA-negative memory subset. Assay: immunoSEQ multiplex PCR; the TCRdb copy retains only in-frame clones and omits some. The table includes 2 million to 2.5 million clones, approximately 93% detected once. Details on this clone: Its antigen remains unidentified.

The source material was naive CD4+ T cells from PBMCs. Subset of the sample: CD45RA+ positively selected. The rearrangement uses TRBV19 and TRBJ1-5; tentative D call: TRBD1 (6 bases). This TCR came from a man younger than 30 in good health. Some clones in this sample may be carry-over from other donors' samples. CDR3 amino acids: CASNTRGTQPQHF. The CDR3 DNA reads as TGTGCCAGTAATACGAGGGGGACTCAGCCCCAGCATTTT.